Listed below are T cell receptor beta chains from one sample, sequenced in a study of T-cell memory formation after mild COVID-19. Using its own MiXCR run on the 5' RACE reads, TCRdb lists one record per CDR3 protein. The sample carries 220,000 or so distinct CDR3 sequences, over 9.5% recorded once. The specimen was PBMCs or a T cell subset sorted from them (not recorded which). These receptors were obtained from a young man who had mild COVID-19 (a few samples of this study predate the infection). Cell type and time point are not known. The CDR3 runs from the conserved cysteine through the conserved F or W. D genes are given only for firm matches. Size is omitted from some rows. Given values are once, few, many or a class for expanded clones.

J,V,size,D,CDR3,DNA
TRBJ1-2,TRBV5-1,many,NA,CASSFTEDYGYTF,TGCGCCAGCAGCTTCACAGAGGACTATGGCTACACCTTC
TRBJ2-7,TRBV14,NA,TRBD1,CASRPGQGVGEQYF,TGTGCCAGCAGACCGGGACAGGGGGTGGGGGAGCAGTACTTC
TRBJ1-1,TRBV7-9,few,NA,CASSLAMGGAAFF,TGTGCCAGCAGCTTAGCAATGGGAGGGGCGGCTTTCTTT
TRBJ1-5,TRBV9,NA,NA,CASGAAATNQPQHF,TGTGCCAGCGGGGCGGCAGCTACAAATCAGCCCCAGCATTTT
TRBJ2-1,TRBV7-2,NA,NA,CASSQGGGGLNEQFF,TGTGCCAGCAGCCAGGGTGGCGGGGGCCTGAATGAGCAGTTCTTC
TRBJ2-3,TRBV2,NA,NA,CASTPPRAGPRSDTQYF,TGTGCCAGCACCCCCCCCCGGGCGGGGCCCCGGTCAGATACGCAGTATTTT
TRBJ2-1,TRBV7-2,NA,NA,CASSLIGDILSYNEQFF,TGTGCCAGCAGCTTAATCGGGGACATCCTCTCCTACAATGAGCAGTTCTTC
TRBJ1-1,TRBV20-1,many,NA,CSATVNTEAFF,TGCAGTGCTACGGTGAACACTGAAGCTTTCTTT
TRBJ2-1,TRBV4-1,NA,TRBD1,CASSQDFGQGANEQFF,TGCGCCAGCAGCCAAGATTTTGGACAGGGGGCTAATGAGCAGTTCTTC
TRBJ1-6,TRBV6-5,few,TRBD1,CASRPRGRKSPLHF,TGTGCCAGCAGACCCAGGGGGCGCAAGTCACCCCTCCACTTT
TRBJ2-3,TRBV27,NA,TRBD2,CASSPLAGGGTDTQYF,TGTGCCAGCAGTCCGCTAGCGGGGGGCGGCACAGATACGCAGTATTTT
TRBJ2-3,TRBV7-2,NA,TRBD2,CASSQGLAQYF,TGTGCCAGCAGCCAAGGACTAGCCCAGTATTTT
TRBJ2-7,TRBV3-1,NA,NA,CASSREHYEQYF,TGTGCCAGCAGCAGAGAACACTACGAGCAGTACTTC
TRBJ2-7,TRBV18,NA,TRBD1,CASSPDRVGHEQYF,TGTGCCAGCTCACCTGACAGGGTAGGCCACGAGCAGTACTTC
TRBJ1-5,TRBV6-2/TRBV6-3,few,NA,CASTVTGDQPQHF,TGTGCCAGCACCGTAACCGGGGATCAGCCCCAGCATTTT
TRBJ2-5,TRBV7-9,few,NA,CASSLWGEETQYF,TGTGCCAGCAGCTTATGGGGGGAAGAGACCCAGTACTTC
TRBJ1-2,TRBV9,few,TRBD1,CASSVDPTGVDGYTF,TGTGCCAGCAGCGTAGACCCGACAGGGGTTGATGGCTACACCTTC
TRBJ1-6,TRBV20-1,few,TRBD1,CSAPRAGGLNSPLHF,TGCAGTGCTCCCAGGGCAGGGGGGTTAAATTCACCCCTCCACTTT
TRBJ1-1,TRBV20-1,few,NA,CSAPHGQGAFF,TGCAGTGCTCCTCACGGACAAGGAGCTTTCTTT
TRBJ2-7,TRBV2,NA,NA,CASSRTYGAYEQYF,TGTGCCAGCAGCAGGACATATGGCGCCTACGAGCAGTACTTC
TRBJ2-3,TRBV11-2,NA,TRBD2,CASSYNSGGAADTQYF,TGTGCCAGCAGCTATAATAGCGGGGGGGCCGCAGATACGCAGTATTTT
TRBJ2-1,TRBV3-1,NA,NA,CASSNLGEQFF,TGTGCCAGCAGCAACTTGGGTGAGCAGTTCTTC
TRBJ2-3,TRBV5-8,NA,NA,CASRLRGSLTDTQYF,TGTGCCAGCAGACTTCGGGGCTCCCTCACAGATACGCAGTATTTT
TRBJ2-3,TRBV20-1,NA,NA,CSARDGQGGFDTQYF,TGCAGTGCTAGAGATGGGCAGGGAGGTTTTGATACGCAGTATTTT
TRBJ2-5,TRBV11-2,few,NA,CASSLRVAQETQYF,TGTGCCAGCAGCTTACGCGTGGCTCAAGAGACCCAGTACTTC
TRBJ2-3,TRBV12-3/TRBV12-4,NA,NA,CASSFSLGGTDTQYF,TGTGCCAGCAGTTTCTCTCTAGGGGGCACAGATACGCAGTATTTT
TRBJ1-1,TRBV7-3,NA,NA,CASSPGWGTEAFF,TGTGCCAGCAGCCCAGGGTGGGGCACTGAAGCTTTCTTT
TRBJ2-5,TRBV7-2,NA,TRBD2,CASSLEAGNQETQYF,TGTGCCAGCAGCTTAGAAGCGGGAAACCAAGAGACCCAGTACTTC
TRBJ2-7,TRBV7-9,few,TRBD2,CASRLAGGPRYEQYF,TGTGCCAGCAGATTAGCGGGGGGGCCTCGCTACGAGCAGTACTTC
TRBJ1-6,TRBV9,few,TRBD1,CASSIQGNSPLHF,TGTGCCAGCAGCATACAGGGGAATTCACCCCTCCACTTT
TRBJ2-4,TRBV20-1,NA,NA,CSVSNKNIQYF,TGCAGTGTCAGTAACAAAAACATTCAGTACTTC
TRBJ2-3,TRBV4-3,NA,NA,CASSHRGPADTQYF,TGCGCCAGCAGCCACCGGGGGCCCGCAGATACGCAGTATTTT
TRBJ1-2,TRBV7-2,few,NA,CASNPMTGQFYGYTF,TGTGCCAGCAACCCGATGACAGGCCAATTCTATGGCTACACCTTC
TRBJ2-1,TRBV11-2,many,NA,CASSLDPLSGREFF,TGTGCCAGCAGCTTAGACCCCCTCAGTGGTCGTGAGTTCTTC
TRBJ2-5,TRBV4-1,few,NA,CASSPAQQGRSQETQYF,TGCGCCAGCAGCCCAGCCCAACAAGGGCGAAGTCAAGAGACCCAGTACTTC
TRBJ1-1,TRBV20-1,NA,NA,CSAHPQGNTEAFF,TGCAGTGCCCATCCCCAGGGGAACACTGAAGCTTTCTTT
TRBJ1-1,TRBV5-1,NA,NA,CASSPETGSTEAFF,TGCGCCAGCAGCCCCGAAACAGGGTCCACTGAAGCTTTCTTT
TRBJ2-3,TRBV4-1,few,TRBD1,CASSQGGTGSTDTQYF,TGCGCCAGCAGCCAAGGGGGGACAGGGAGCACAGATACGCAGTATTTT
TRBJ2-6,TRBV20-1,NA,TRBD1,CSARAGGSSGANVLTF,TGCAGTGCTAGAGCAGGGGGCTCCTCTGGGGCCAACGTCCTGACTTTC
TRBJ2-1,TRBV11-2,NA,NA,CASSPPGASDSYNEQFF,TGTGCCAGCAGCCCTCCTGGGGCAAGCGACTCCTACAATGAGCAGTTCTTC
TRBJ2-3,TRBV6-4,few,NA,CASSDSGVGGTDTQYF,TGTGCCAGCAGTGACTCTGGGGTCGGGGGCACAGATACGCAGTATTTT
TRBJ1-2,TRBV20-1,NA,NA,CSASETANYGYTF,TGCAGTGCTAGCGAGACAGCTAACTATGGCTACACCTTC
TRBJ2-1,TRBV3-1,few,NA,CASSPTQGVYNEQFF,TGTGCCAGCAGCCCAACTCAGGGAGTCTACAATGAGCAGTTCTTC
TRBJ1-4,TRBV5-1,NA,NA,CASSKGLAGVNEKLFF,TGCGCCAGCAGCAAGGGACTAGCGGGGGTAAATGAAAAACTGTTTTTT
TRBJ2-3,TRBV3-1,few,NA,CASSPTRTGTDTQYF,TGTGCCAGCAGCCCCACGAGGACAGGCACAGATACGCAGTATTTT
TRBJ2-3,TRBV5-1,many,NA,CASSLASLASTDTQYF,TGCGCCAGCAGCTTGGCGTCCCTAGCGAGCACAGATACGCAGTATTTT
TRBJ1-5,TRBV24-1,few,TRBD1,CATSDFKPKTGDNQPQHF,TGTGCCACCAGTGATTTCAAGCCCAAGACAGGGGACAATCAGCCCCAGCATTTT
TRBJ2-2,TRBV18,few,NA,CASSPNDIGALVGELFF,TGTGCCAGCTCACCTAACGACATCGGGGCTTTGGTCGGGGAGCTGTTTTTT
TRBJ2-1,TRBV27,NA,TRBD1,CASSPRQGTGNEQFF,TGTGCCAGCAGTCCTAGACAGGGGACGGGGAATGAGCAGTTCTTC
TRBJ1-1,TRBV20-1,NA,NA,CSARGGLTEAFF,TGCAGTGCTCGCGGGGGCCTCACTGAAGCTTTCTTT